A single sample gave rise to the 19 T cell receptor beta chains below, sequenced in a study of technical replicates of blood from four donors. Measured with immunoSEQ multiplex PCR; TCRdb has only the in-frame clones, and not every one. The table shows around 83,000 clones, with roughly nine tenths occurring only once. The source material was T cells isolated from PBMCs. The receptor source for this set is a human donor in good health.

V is TRBV11-2 and J is TRBJ2-7; 10 bases align to TRBD2. The CDR3 extends over 14 amino acids. In germline, CDR1 is SGHAT, CDR2 FQNNGV. After removal of 1 base from V and 5 bases from J, the junction contained 2 bases not matched to a gene. The CDR3 sequence: CASSLGLAGDEQYF. The CDR3 coding sequence is TGTGCCAGCAGCTTAGGACTAGCGGGTGACGAGCAGTACTTC.

V usage is TRBV11-2 and J usage is TRBJ2-7; 7 positions match TRBD1. From germline, CDR1 is SGHAT and CDR2 FQNNGV. This CDR3 region has 14 residues. V lost 2 bases to trimming and J lost 9 bases; unmatched junction nucleotides: 10. The CDR3 here is CASSLPHRGKGQYF. The DNA of the CDR3 is TGTGCCAGCAGCTTACCGCACAGGGGAAAAGGGCAGTACTTC.

The rearrangement uses TRBV6-5 and TRBJ2-7; 8 bases match TRBD1. Germline V CDR1 and CDR2: MNHEY, SVGAGI. Losses at the gene ends were 6 bases for V and 3 bases for J; bases not matched to a gene: 10. The CDR3 spans 15 residues. As DNA, the CDR3 is TGTGCCAGCAGCCCCGCAGGGGGCAAGCACTACGAGCAGTACTTC. Amino acids: CASSPAGGKHYEQYF.

V usage is TRBV9 and J usage is TRBJ1-1; TRBD1 is a possible D gene (6 bases). Germline values: CDR1 SGDLS, CDR2 YYNGEE. The V and J ends lost 0 bases and 3 bases respectively, with 18 bases between them. CDR3 length equals 17 residues. This CDR3 reads CASSVAPGAGGDTEAFF. Here the CDR3 DNA reads TGTGCCAGCAGCGTAGCGCCAGGGGCGGGTGGGGACACTGAAGCTTTCTTT.

About this clone: At the DNA level, this CDR3 is encoded by other sequences in the same sample as well. This chain links TRBV6-5 with TRBJ1-1; D perhaps matches TRBD1 (5 bases). V was trimmed by 2 bases and J by 1 base, leaving 8 bases between them. CDR3 length equals 14 residues. Germline assignment: CDR1 MNHEY and CDR2 SVGAGI. CDR3 protein: CASSYQGPNTEAFF. The CDR3 nucleotides are TGTGCCAGCAGTTACCAGGGCCCGAACACTGAAGCTTTCTTT.

The rearrangement joins TRBV6-6 to TRBJ1-5; D is unclear. This CDR3 comprises 15 residues. The V gene's germline CDR1 is MNHNY and CDR2 SVGAGI (reference sequence). Trimming took off 5 bases at V and 0 bases at J, with 11 bases between the two ends. In DNA, the CDR3 is TGTGCCAGCAGTGGGGAGGGTTATAGCAATCAGCCCCAGCATTTT. It translates to CASSGEGYSNQPQHF.

This sequence joins TRBV6-5 and TRBJ1-1, with D hard to call. The CDR3 length is 14 residues. Per germline, CDR1 MNHEY and CDR2 SVGAGI. Trimming pared 2 bases from V and 5 bases from J, leaving 12 bases between. The CDR3 reads CASSYTYVATEAFF. The CDR3 region has the DNA TGTGCCAGCAGTTACACCTATGTTGCGACTGAAGCTTTCTTT.

The chain carries TRBV7-6 and TRBJ1-2; D unresolved. CDR1 is SGHVS, CDR2 FNYEAQ, per germline. The CDR3 contains 13 residues. V lost 5 bases and J 2 bases, leaving 9 bases between the germline ends. The CDR3 protein is CASSRAANYGYTF. The CDR3 nucleotides read TGTGCCAGCAGCCGCGCGGCCAACTATGGCTACACCTTC.

The V gene is TRBV27, the J gene TRBJ2-2; a weak D match, TRBD1 (6 bases). CDR1 is MNHEY and CDR2 is SMNVEV in the germline V gene (reference sequence). Trimming took 6 bases from V and 3 from J, leaving 20 bases between them. This CDR3 comprises 17 residues. The CDR3 spells CASSVNGLKGDTGELFF. CDR3 sequence (DNA): TGTGCCAGCAGCGTGAACGGCTTAAAGGGGGACACCGGGGAGCTGTTTTTT.

V is TRBV6-5 and J is TRBJ1-5, with D hard to call. CDR1 and CDR2 from the germline V gene are MNHEY and SVGAGI. This CDR3 region has 13 residues. Trimming pared 4 bases from V and 2 bases from J, leaving 6 bases between. CDR3 loop: CASSSVGNQPQHF. CDR3 in DNA: TGTGCCAGCAGTTCTGTAGGCAATCAGCCCCAGCATTTT.

The chain employs TRBV7-2 and TRBJ2-7; 10 nucleotides agree with TRBD2. Unmatched junction bases numbered 5, after V lost 6 bases and J lost 3 bases. CDR3 length: 14 amino acids. Looked up from germline, CDR1 is SGHTA and CDR2 is FQGNSA. CDR3 residues: CASSRTSGIYEQYF. The CDR3 DNA is TGTGCCAGCAGTCGGACTAGCGGAATCTACGAGCAGTACTTC.

This chain connects TRBV19 to TRBJ1-5; 8 bases are shared with TRBD1. Germline V gene sequence: CDR1 LNHDA, CDR2 SQIVND (reference sequence). V was clipped by 5 bases and J by 6 bases; unmatched bases: 6. The CDR3 contains 14 residues. The CDR3 loop is CASSAQGASQPQHF. CDR3 in DNA: TGTGCCAGTAGTGCCCAGGGGGCGAGTCAGCCCCAGCATTTT.

The V gene is TRBV2, the J gene TRBJ1-3; TRBD1 aligns across 9 bases. The germline gives CDR1 SNHLY, CDR2 FYNNEI. The CDR3 is 16 amino acids. J was trimmed by 4 bases and V by 7 bases; bases with no gene match: 11. The chain's CDR3 is CASNNPGTGFGNTIYF. DNA for the CDR3: TGTGCCAGCAATAATCCCGGGACAGGGTTCGGAAACACCATATATTTT.

The genes are TRBV5-6 and TRBJ2-1; 13 nucleotides agree with TRBD2. The germline gives CDR1 SGHDT, CDR2 YYEEEE. V was pared by 4 bases and J by 4 bases, with 5 bases of the junction left unmatched. CDR3 length equals 16 residues. Here the CDR3 reads CASSPEGLAGYNEQFF. DNA of the CDR3: TGTGCCAGCAGCCCGGAGGGACTAGCGGGGTACAATGAGCAGTTCTTC.

The CDR3 coding sequence is TGTGCCTGCCGAGTTACAGGGGGCTACAATGAGCAGTTCTTC. Encoded protein: CACRVTGGYNEQFF. V is TRBV30 and J is TRBJ2-1; TRBD1 aligns across 8 bases. The germline V gene has CDR1 GTSNPN and CDR2 SVGIG (reference sequence). This CDR3 comprises 14 residues. J gave up 3 bases and V 6 bases, and 7 bases lay outside the gene matches.

This clone occurred once. Its ends do not fully match the called genes, so a read error is possible. CDR3 sequence: CASSHPLESGQVRYF. CDR3 nucleotides: TGTGCCAGCAGCCACCCGCTCGAATCCGGACAGGTGAGGTATTTT. The genes are TRBV6-1 and TRBJ1-5; 7 nucleotides agree with TRBD1. Germline V gene sequence: CDR1 MNHNS, CDR2 SASEGT. The CDR3 extends over 15 amino acids.

The CDR3 loop is CASSPKRPLFLGVVCGYTF. The DNA for the CDR3 is TGTGCCAGCAGCCCTAAGAGGCCCCTCTTTCTAGGGGTCGTGTGTGGCTACACCTTC. The J gene is TRBJ1-2, the V gene TRBV21-1; the table's TRBD1 call for D was not verified on the DNA. TRBV21-1 counts as a pseudogene. The CDR3 runs 19 residues.

The chain uses TRBV19 and TRBJ1-1, with D possibly TRBD1 on 5 matching bases. The CDR3 runs to 12 residues. V gave up 4 bases and J gave up 6 bases, with 9 bases separating them. Germline V CDR1 and CDR2: LNHDA, SQIVND (reference sequence). DNA of the CDR3: TGTGCCAGTAGTACGGGAGGGGCTGAAGCTTTCTTT. Translated, it gives CASSTGGAEAFF. The variable domain in full, completed from reference TRBV19 and TRBJ1-1, reads DGGITQSPKYLFRKEGQNVTLSCEQNLNHDAMYWYRQDPGQGLRLIYYSQIVNDFQKGDIAEGYSVSREKKESFPLTVTSAQKNPTAFYLCASSTGGAEAFFGQGTRLTVV.

This chain uses TRBV6-5 with TRBJ2-5; D gene unclear. Germline assignment: CDR1 MNHEY and CDR2 SVGAGI. This CDR3 has 13 residues. The V end was cut by 0 bases, the J end by 4 bases, with 6 bases between. CDR3 sequence (DNA): TGTGCCAGCAGTTACTCGCCGGGAGAGACCCAGTACTTC. It yields the protein CASSYSPGETQYF.